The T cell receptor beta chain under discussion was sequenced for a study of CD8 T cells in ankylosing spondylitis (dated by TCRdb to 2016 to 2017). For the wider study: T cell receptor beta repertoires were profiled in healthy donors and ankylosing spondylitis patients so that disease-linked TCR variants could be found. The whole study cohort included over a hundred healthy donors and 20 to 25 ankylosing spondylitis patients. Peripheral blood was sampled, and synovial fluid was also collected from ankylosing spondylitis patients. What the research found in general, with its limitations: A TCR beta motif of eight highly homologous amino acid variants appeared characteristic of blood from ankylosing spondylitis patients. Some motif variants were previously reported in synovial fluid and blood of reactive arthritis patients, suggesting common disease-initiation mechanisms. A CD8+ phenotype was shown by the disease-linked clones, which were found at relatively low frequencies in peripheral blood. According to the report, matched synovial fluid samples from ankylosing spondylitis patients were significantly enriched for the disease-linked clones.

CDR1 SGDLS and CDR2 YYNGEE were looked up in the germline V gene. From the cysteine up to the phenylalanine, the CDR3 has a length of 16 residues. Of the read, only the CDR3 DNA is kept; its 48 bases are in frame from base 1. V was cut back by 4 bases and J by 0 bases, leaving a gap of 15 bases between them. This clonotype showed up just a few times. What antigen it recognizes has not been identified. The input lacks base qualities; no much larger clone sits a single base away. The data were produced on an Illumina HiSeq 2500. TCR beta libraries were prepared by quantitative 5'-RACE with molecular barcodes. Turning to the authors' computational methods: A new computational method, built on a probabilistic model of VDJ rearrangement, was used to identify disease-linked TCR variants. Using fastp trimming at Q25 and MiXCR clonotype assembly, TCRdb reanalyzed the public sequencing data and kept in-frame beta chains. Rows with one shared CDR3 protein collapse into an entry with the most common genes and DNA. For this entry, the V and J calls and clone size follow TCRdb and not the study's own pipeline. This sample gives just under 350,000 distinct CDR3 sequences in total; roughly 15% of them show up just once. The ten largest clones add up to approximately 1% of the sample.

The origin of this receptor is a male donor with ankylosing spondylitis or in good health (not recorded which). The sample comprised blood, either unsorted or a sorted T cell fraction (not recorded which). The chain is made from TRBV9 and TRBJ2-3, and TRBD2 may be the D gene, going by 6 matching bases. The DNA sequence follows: TGTGCCAGCAGCCCATGGCGCGGGGCAAGCACAGATACGCAGTATTTT. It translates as CASSPWRGASTDTQYF.